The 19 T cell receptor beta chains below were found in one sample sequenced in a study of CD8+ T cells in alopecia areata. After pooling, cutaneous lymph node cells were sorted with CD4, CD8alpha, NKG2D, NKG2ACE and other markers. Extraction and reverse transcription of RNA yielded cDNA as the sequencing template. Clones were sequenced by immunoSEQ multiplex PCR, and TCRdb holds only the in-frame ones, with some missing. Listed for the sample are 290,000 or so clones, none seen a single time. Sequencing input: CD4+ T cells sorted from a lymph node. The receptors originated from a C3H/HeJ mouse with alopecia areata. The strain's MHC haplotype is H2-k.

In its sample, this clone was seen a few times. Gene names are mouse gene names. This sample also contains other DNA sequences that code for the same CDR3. CDR3 amino acids: CASSRTGANSDYTF. CDR3 DNA, as far as it was read: TGTGCCAGCAGCCGCACAGGGGCAAACTCC. V gene TRBV19 combines with J gene TRBJ1-2; 7 nucleotides align to TRBD1. The observed sequence ends 4 residues before the CDR3 terminus, with the missing tail filled in from the germline J gene. CDR1 and CDR2 (germline): FNHDT, SITEND (reference sequence). The CDR3 contains 14 residues. V lost 5 bases to trimming and J lost 0 bases; unmatched junction nucleotides: 4.

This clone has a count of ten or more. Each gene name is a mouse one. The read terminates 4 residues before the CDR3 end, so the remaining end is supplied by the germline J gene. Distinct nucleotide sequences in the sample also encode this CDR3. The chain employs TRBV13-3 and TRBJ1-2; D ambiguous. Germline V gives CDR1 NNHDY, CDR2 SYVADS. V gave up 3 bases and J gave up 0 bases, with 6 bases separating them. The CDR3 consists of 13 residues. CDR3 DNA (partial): TGTGCCAGCAGTGCTCAGGCAAACTCC. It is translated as CASSAQANS. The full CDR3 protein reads CASSAQANSDYTF.

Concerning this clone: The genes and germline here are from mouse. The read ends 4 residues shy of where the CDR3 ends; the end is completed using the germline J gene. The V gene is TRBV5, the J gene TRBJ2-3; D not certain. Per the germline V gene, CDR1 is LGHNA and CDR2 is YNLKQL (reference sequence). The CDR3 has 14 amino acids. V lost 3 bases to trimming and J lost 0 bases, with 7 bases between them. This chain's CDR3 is CASSQTPSAETLYF. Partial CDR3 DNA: TGTGCCAGCAGCCAGACACCTAGTGCAGAA.

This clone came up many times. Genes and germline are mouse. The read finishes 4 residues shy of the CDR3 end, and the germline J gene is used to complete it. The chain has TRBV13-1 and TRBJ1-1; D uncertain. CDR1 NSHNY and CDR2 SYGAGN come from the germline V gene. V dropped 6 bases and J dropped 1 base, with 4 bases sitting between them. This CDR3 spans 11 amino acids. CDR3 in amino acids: CASMGNTEVFF. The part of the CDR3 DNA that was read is TGTGCCAGCATGGGAAACACA.

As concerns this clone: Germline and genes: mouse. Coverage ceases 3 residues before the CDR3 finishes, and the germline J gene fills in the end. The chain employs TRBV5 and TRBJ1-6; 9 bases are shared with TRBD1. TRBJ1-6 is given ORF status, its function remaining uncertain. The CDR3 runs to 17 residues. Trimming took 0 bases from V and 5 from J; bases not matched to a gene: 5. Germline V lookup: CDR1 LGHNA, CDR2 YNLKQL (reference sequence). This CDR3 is CASSQDDRGRDNSPLYF. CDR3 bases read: TGTGCCAGCAGCCAAGATGACAGGGGGAGAGATAATTCGCCC.

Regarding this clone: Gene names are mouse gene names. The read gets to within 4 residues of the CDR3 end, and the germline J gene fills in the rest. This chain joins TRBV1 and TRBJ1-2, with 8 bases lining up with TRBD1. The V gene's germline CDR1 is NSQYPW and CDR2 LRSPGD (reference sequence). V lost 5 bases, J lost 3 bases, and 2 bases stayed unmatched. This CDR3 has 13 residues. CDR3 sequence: CTCSQQGDSDYTF. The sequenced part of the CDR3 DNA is TGCACCTGCAGTCAACAGGGGGACTCC.

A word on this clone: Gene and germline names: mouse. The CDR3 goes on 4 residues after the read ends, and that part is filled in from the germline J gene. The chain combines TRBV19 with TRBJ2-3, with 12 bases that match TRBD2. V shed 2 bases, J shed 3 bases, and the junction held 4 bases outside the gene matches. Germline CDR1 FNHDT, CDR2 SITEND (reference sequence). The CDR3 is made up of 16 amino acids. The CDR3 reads CASSIPGLGGAETLYF. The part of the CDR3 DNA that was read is TGTGCCAGCAGTATTCCGGGACTGGGGGGCGCAGAA.

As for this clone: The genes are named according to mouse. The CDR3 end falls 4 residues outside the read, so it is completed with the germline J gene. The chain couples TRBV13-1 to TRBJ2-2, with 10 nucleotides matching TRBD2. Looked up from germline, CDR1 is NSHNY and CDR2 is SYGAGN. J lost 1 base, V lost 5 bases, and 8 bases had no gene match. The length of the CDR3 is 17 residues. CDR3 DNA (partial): TGTGCCAGCAGCCGCTCTACTGGGGGGGGAAACACCGGG. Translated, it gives CASSRSTGGGNTG. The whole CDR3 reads CASSRSTGGGNTGQLYF.

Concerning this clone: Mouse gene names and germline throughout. CDR3 DNA, as far as it was read: TGTGCCAGCAGCCAAGAATCCCCAGGGAGGGGTTATTCGCCC. This codes for CASSQESPGRGYSP. The whole CDR3 sequence is CASSQESPGRGYSPLYF. The gene calls are TRBV5 and TRBJ1-6; weak D call: TRBD1 (5 bases). With the read ending 3 residues before the CDR3 end, the germline J gene is used to fill in that end. TRBJ1-6 is placed among ORFs of uncertain function. This CDR3 is built from 17 residues. Germline values: CDR1 LGHNA, CDR2 YNLKQL (reference sequence). The V end lost 0 bases, the J end lost 8 bases, and 17 bases lay between the germline ends.

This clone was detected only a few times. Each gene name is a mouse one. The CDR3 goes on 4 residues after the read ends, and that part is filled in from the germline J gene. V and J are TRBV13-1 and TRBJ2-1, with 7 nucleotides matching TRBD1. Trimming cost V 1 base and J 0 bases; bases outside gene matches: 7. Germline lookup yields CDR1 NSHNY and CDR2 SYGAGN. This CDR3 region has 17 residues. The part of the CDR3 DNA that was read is TGTGCCAGCAGTGATCCCTCGGGACAGCATAACTATGCT. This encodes CASSDPSGQHNYA. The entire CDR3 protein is CASSDPSGQHNYAEQFF.

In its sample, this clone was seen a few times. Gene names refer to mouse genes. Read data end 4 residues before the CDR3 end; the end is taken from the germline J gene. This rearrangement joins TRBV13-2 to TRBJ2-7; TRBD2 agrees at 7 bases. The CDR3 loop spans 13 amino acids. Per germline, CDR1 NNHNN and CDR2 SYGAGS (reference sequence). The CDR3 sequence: CASGDVGGYEQYF. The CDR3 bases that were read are TGTGCCAGCGGTGATGTGGGGGGTTAT.

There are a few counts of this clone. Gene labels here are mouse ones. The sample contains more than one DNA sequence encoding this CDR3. The CDR3 sequence is CASSAGTVYAEQFF. CDR3 DNA, as far as it was read: TGTGCCAGCAGTGCCGGGACTGTCTATGCT. The chain recombines TRBV13-3 with TRBJ2-1; 7 positions agree with TRBD2. The read ends 4 residues shy of where the CDR3 ends; the end is completed using the germline J gene. Unmatched junction bases numbered 3, after V lost 3 bases and J lost 3 bases. Germline V gives CDR1 NNHDY, CDR2 SYVADS. This CDR3 region has 14 residues.

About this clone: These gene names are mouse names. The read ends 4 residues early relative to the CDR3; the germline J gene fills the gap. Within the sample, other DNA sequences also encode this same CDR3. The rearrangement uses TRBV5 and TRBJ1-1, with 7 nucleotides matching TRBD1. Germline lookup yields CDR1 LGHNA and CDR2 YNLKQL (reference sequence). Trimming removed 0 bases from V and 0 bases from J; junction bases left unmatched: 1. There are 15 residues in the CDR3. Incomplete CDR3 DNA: TGTGCCAGCAGCCAAGATCAGGGGGCAAACACA. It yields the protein CASSQDQGANT. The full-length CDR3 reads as CASSQDQGANTEVFF.

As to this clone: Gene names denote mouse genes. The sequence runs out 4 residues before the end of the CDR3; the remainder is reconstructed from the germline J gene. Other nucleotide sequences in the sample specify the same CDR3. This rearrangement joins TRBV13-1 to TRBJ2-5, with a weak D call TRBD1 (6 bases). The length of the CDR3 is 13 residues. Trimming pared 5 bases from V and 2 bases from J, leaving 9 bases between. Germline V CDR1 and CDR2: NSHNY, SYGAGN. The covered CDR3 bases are TGTGCCAGCAGGAGACAGGCCCAAGAC. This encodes CASRRQAQD. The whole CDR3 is CASRRQAQDTQYF.

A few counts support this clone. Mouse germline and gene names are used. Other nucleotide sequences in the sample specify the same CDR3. The covered CDR3 bases are TGTGCCAGCAGTATACAGGGGAGATATGCT. Its translation: CASSIQGRYA. The full CDR3 reads CASSIQGRYAEQFF. The chain couples TRBV19 to TRBJ2-1; weak D call: TRBD1 (6 bases). The read ends 4 residues early relative to the CDR3; the germline J gene fills the gap. The germline V and J ends were trimmed by 1 base and 4 bases, with 9 bases remaining between them. Germline CDR1 and CDR2: FNHDT and SITEND (reference sequence). The CDR3 length is 14 residues.

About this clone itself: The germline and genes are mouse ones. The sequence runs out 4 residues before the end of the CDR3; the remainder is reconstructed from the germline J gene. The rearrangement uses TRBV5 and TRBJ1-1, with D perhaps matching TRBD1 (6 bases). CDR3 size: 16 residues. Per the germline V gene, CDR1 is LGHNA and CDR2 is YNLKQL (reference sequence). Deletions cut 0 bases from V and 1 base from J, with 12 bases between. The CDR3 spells CASSQERGRRNTEVFF. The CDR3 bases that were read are TGTGCCAGCAGCCAAGAAAGGGGGAGAAGGAACACA.

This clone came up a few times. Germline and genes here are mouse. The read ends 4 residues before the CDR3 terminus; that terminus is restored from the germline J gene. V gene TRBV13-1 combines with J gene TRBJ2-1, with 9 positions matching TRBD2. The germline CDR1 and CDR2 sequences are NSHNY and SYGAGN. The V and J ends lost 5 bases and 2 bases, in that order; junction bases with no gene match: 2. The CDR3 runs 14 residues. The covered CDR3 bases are TGTGCCAGCAGCCGGACTGGGGACTATGCT. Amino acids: CASSRTGDYA. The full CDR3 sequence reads CASSRTGDYAEQFF.

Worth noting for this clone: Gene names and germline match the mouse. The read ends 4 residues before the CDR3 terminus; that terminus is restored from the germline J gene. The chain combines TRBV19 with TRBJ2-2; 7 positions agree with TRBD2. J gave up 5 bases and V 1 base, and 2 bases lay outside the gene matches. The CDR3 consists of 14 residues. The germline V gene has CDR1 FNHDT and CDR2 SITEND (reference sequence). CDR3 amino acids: CASSILGETGQLYF. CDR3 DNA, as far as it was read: TGTGCCAGCAGTATACTGGGGGAGACCGGG.

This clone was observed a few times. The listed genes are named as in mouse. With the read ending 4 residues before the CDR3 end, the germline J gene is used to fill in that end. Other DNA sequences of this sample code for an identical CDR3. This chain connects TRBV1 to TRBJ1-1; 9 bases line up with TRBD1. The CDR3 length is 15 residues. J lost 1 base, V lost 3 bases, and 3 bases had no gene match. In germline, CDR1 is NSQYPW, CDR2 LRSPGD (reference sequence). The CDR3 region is CTCSAHRGPNTEVFF. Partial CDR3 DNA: TGCACCTGCAGTGCTCACAGGGGGCCGAACACA.